This record looks at one T cell receptor (beta chain) sequence and its context. What it binds is unknown. Trimming removed 8 bases at V and 0 bases at J, with 17 bases between. The CDR3 has 15 residues. CDR1 is SNHLY, CDR2 FYNNEI, per germline. The record originates from a study of T cell responses to AZD1222 COVID-19 vaccine. Study observations and caveats: Without day 14 samples, only post-peak T cell repertoires were studied.

The table came from immunoSEQ multiplex PCR; TCRdb's copy has only in-frame clones and leaves some out. The sample has about 140,000 clones; just under 95% are singletons. The rearrangement uses TRBV2 and TRBJ2-7; D possibly corresponds to TRBD2 (5 bases). The material sequenced was peripheral blood, taken 28 days after the second AZD1222 dose. The receptor was isolated from an adult who received the AZD1222 COVID-19 vaccine. CDR3 loop: CASGRSGEVSYEQYF. CDR3 nucleotide sequence: TGTGCCAGCGGACGCTCCGGGGAAGTCTCCTACGAGCAGTACTTC.